This T cell receptor beta chain came from a study of T cell responses to AZD1222 COVID-19 vaccine. V lost 2 bases to trimming and J lost 4 bases, with 10 bases between them. Germline CDR1 MRHNA, CDR2 SNTAGT. The CDR3 is 14 amino acids. Study conclusions and caveats: White British ancestry dominated among donors, who included more females, and clonal diversity was possibly underestimated.

For this clone: Its specificity is unknown.

Generated by immunoSEQ multiplex PCR, the TCRdb table keeps only in-frame clones and is missing some. The sample contains 130,000 or so clones, 86% of which appear only once. Sequenced material: peripheral blood, taken on day 0 of AZD1222 vaccination. The chain couples TRBV6-4 to TRBJ2-3; perhaps D is TRBD1 or TRBD2 (5 bases each). The receptor comes from an adult in good health. This CDR3 reads CASSDGLGADTQYF. The CDR3, as DNA: TGTGCCAGCAGTGACGGTCTGGGGGCAGATACGCAGTATTTT.